This T cell receptor (beta chain) was sequenced in a study of T cell responses to AZD1222 COVID-19 vaccine. Germline lookup yields CDR1 ENHRY and CDR2 SYGVKD. With 6 bases removed from V and 7 bases from J, the gap between germline ends came to 12 bases. This CDR3 comprises 12 residues. The study, taken as a whole, reports: Baseline serology detected seropositivity in only a handful of AZD1222 recipients. Repertoire samples came only from after the peak T cell response.

With regard to this clone: Its antigen remains unidentified.

Libraries were prepared by immunoSEQ multiplex PCR; TCRdb keeps only in-frame clonotypes and omits some of them. The data contain 130,000 to 150,000 clones, 88% of them singletons. The input for sequencing was peripheral blood, taken on day 0 of MenACWY control vaccination. The source of this sequence is an adult in good health. The chain has TRBV10-3 and TRBJ1-2; no clear D. DNA of the CDR3: TGTGCCATCAGCACACATGCCCTTGGCTACACCTTC. Amino acids: CAISTHALGYTF.